This TCR beta chain came from a study of blood T cell repertoires in COVID-19. The V and J ends lost 4 bases and 0 bases respectively, with 15 bases between them. In germline, CDR1 is LNHDA, CDR2 SQIVND (reference sequence). The CDR3 is made up of 16 amino acids. Generated by immunoSEQ multiplex PCR, the TCRdb table keeps only in-frame clones and is missing some. The sample records fewer than 250,000 clones, more than 75% being singletons. Sequencing was carried out using peripheral blood. The chain combines TRBV19 with TRBJ1-1; tentatively, D is TRBD1 (5 bases). This sequence was found in a woman of 80 years or more with COVID-19, enrolled during active disease. CDR3 in amino acids: CASSRWQGPMNTEAFF. Here the CDR3 DNA reads TGTGCCAGTAGTAGGTGGCAGGGCCCAATGAACACTGAAGCTTTCTTT. Full variable domain (missing parts from reference TRBV19 and TRBJ1-1): DGGITQSPKYLFRKEGQNVTLSCEQNLNHDAMYWYRQDPGQGLRLIYYSQIVNDFQKGDIAEGYSVSREKKESFPLTVTSAQKNPTAFYLCASSRWQGPMNTEAFFGQGTRLTVV.